The T cell receptor beta chain under discussion was sequenced for a study of cytomegalovirus exposure and HLA in healthy donors. With 60 Vbeta and 13 Jbeta primers, the PCR was carried out. The data were produced by immunoSEQ multiplex PCR, yet TCRdb's version contains in-frame clones alone and is incomplete. The sample data list more than 95,000 clones. Germline CDR1 SGHTS, CDR2 YDEGEE. V was trimmed by 4 bases and J by 0 bases, leaving 11 bases between them. This CDR3 comprises 14 residues. The TCR sequence derives from a man aged 30 to 45 in good health and CMV-seronegative. J is TRBJ2-7 and V is TRBV5-8; maybe TRBD1 (6 bases). The sample taken for sequencing was PBMCs. Here the CDR3 DNA reads TGTGCCAGCAGCCCGAGGACAGCCTCCTACGAGCAGTACTTC. This encodes CASSPRTASYEQYF.